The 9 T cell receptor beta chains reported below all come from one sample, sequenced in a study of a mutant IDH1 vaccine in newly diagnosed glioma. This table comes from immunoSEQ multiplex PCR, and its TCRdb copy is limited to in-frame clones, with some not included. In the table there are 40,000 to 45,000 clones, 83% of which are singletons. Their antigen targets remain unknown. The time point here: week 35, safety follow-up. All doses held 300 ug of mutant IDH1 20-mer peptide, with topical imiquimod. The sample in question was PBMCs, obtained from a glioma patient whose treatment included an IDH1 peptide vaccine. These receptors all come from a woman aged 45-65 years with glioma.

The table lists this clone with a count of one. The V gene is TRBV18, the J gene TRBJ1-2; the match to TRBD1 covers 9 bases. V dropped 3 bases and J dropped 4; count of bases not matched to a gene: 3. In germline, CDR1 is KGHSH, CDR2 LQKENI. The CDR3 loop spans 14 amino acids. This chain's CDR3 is CASSPGQGSYGYTF. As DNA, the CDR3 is TGTGCCAGCTCACCCGGACAGGGGAGCTATGGCTACACCTTC.

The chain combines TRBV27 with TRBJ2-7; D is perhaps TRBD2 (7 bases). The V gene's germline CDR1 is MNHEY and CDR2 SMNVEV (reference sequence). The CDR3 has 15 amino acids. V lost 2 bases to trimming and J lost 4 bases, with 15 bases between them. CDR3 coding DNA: TGTGCCAGCAGTTTACACGGGGGGCCGGGGTACGAGCAGTACTTC. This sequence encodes CASSLHGGPGYEQYF.

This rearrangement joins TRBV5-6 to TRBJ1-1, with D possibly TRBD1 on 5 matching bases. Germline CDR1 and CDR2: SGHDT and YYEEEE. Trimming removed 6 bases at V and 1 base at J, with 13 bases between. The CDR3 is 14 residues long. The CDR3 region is CASNSGRANTEAFF. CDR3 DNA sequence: TGTGCCAGCAACTCAGGCAGGGCGAACACTGAAGCTTTCTTT.

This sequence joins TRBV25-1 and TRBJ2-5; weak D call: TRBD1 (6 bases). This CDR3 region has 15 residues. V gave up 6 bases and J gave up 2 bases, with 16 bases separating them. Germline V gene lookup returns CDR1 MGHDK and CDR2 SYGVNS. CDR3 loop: CASSVPGQTQETQYF. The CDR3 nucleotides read TGTGCCAGCAGCGTACCGGGACAAACACAAGAGACCCAGTACTTC.

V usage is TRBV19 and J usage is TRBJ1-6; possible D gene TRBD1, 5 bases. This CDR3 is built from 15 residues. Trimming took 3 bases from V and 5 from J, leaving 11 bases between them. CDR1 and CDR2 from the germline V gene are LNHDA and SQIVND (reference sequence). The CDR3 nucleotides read TGTGCCAGTAGTATCCGGGGCTTAGATAATTCACCCCTCCACTTT. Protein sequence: CASSIRGLDNSPLHF.

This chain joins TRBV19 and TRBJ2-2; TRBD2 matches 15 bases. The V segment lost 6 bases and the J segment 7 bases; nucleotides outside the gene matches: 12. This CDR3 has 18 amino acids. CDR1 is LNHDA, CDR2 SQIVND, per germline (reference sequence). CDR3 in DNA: TGTGCCAGTAGGGCCGGACTAGCGGGGGGGCAGGGAGGCGGGGAGCTGTTTTTT. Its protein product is CASRAGLAGGQGGGELFF.

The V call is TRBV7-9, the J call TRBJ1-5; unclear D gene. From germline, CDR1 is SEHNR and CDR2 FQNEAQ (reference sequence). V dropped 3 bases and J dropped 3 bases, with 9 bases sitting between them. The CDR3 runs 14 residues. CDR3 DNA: TGTGCCAGCAGCTTGGACGGGCCCAATCAGCCCCAGCATTTT. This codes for CASSLDGPNQPQHF.

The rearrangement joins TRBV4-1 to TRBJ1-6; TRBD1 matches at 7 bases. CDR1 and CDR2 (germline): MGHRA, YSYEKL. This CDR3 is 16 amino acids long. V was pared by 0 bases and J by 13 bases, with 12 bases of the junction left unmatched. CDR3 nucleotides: TGCGCCAGCAGCCAAGATATGAGTACAGGGGCTTTCCCCCTCCACTTT. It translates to CASSQDMSTGAFPLHF.

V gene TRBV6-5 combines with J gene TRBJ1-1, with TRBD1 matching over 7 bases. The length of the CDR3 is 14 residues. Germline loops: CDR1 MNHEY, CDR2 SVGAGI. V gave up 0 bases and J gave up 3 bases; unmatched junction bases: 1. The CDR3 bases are TGTGCCAGCAGTTACTCTACAGGGGACACTGAAGCTTTCTTT. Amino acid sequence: CASSYSTGDTEAFF.